This T cell receptor beta chain was sequenced during a study of shared clonotypes between healthy human individuals. Study overall: Researchers assigned three CD4 naive, three CD4 memory, two CD8 naive and one CD8 memory plate to each donor.

With 2 bases clipped from V and 3 bases from J, the junction kept 9 bases outside the gene matches. The CDR3 is made up of 15 amino acids. The germline gives CDR1 GTSNPN, CDR2 SVGIG (reference sequence). The assay was carried out at the deep level. The assay was immunoSEQ multiplex PCR, and TCRdb's table has in-frame clones only and misses some. The sample has some 2.1 million clones; roughly 96% are singletons. The sample taken for sequencing was naive CD4+ T cells sorted from blood. Subset here: CD45RA+ positively selected. This receptor was obtained from a man younger than 35 in good health. The rearrangement uses TRBV30 and TRBJ2-7; 8 bases are a match to TRBD2. CDR3 DNA sequence: TGTGCCTGGAGTTCCAAAACCGCGGGAGGCTACGAGCAGTACTTC. Protein product: CAWSSKTAGGYEQYF.